Sequencing of this T cell receptor beta chain was carried out in a study of Tregs in tolerant kidney transplant recipients. Study-level information: Mixed chimerism was transient after nonmyeloablative marrow transplants from related graft donors. General study findings and limits: Nucleotide sequences could not be compared across some patients' samples due to primer changes.

As for this clone: Its cognate antigen is unknown.

The repertoire was sequenced with immunoSEQ multiplex PCR; TCRdb's copy has only in-frame clones and lacks some. Seen here are about 100,000 clones, roughly 89% observed once, and the top ten hold approximately 0.35%. V lost 8 bases and J lost 3; bases outside the gene matches: 4. CDR1 MNHNS and CDR2 SASEGT come from the germline V gene. The CDR3 runs 13 residues. The source of this sequence is a human donor who received a combined kidney and bone marrow transplant. Sample: CD4+ T cells from blood, taken before the transplant. The V and J genes are TRBV6-1 and TRBJ2-1; 7 nucleotides agree with TRBD2. In DNA form, the CDR3 reads TGTGCCAGCCGAGCGGGGCTCTACAATGAGCAGTTCTTC. Encoded protein: CASRAGLYNEQFF.